The 16 T cell receptor beta chains in this list originate from one sample, sequenced in a study of CD8+ T cells in alopecia areata. cDNA prepared by RNA extraction and subsequent reverse transcription served as the template for sequencing. Profiling relied on immunoSEQ multiplex PCR, and the TCRdb table lists in-frame clones only, not all of them. The table shows about 150,000 clones, with 55% to 65% occurring only once. What was sequenced was CD4+ T cells sorted from blood. The receptors stem from a human donor in good health.

This chain connects TRBV5-6 to TRBJ1-3; D unresolved. The CDR3 spans 15 residues. The V gene lost 4 bases and the J gene lost 8 bases, with 19 bases spanning the gap. Germline values: CDR1 SGHDT, CDR2 YYEEEE. The DNA for the CDR3 is TGTGCCAGCAGCGGGATGAGGGCCCCTTCGGACACCATATATTTT. Its protein is CASSGMRAPSDTIYF.

The chain combines TRBV6-5 with TRBJ2-7; no definite D call. The ends were cut back, 5 bases at V and 3 bases at J, with 11 bases in the middle. CDR3 length: 13 amino acids. CDR1 and CDR2 (germline): MNHEY, SVGAGI. CDR3 nucleotide sequence: TGTGCCAGCAGTCACGCGCGAGGCTACGAGCAGTACTTC. Translated: CASSHARGYEQYF.

Regarding this clone: This same CDR3 is encoded by further DNA sequences in the sample. This chain uses TRBV29-1 with TRBJ2-2; possible D gene TRBD2, 6 bases. V lost 7 bases and J lost 3, with 6 bases in between. The CDR3 has 11 residues. CDR1 is SQVTM, CDR2 ANQGSEA, per germline. CDR3 DNA: TGCAGCGGGAGGGACACCGGGGAGCTGTTTTTT. Protein product: CSGRDTGELFF.

The chain employs TRBV7-8 and TRBJ2-5, with D perhaps TRBD1 (7 bases). CDR3 length equals 15 residues. The V gene's germline CDR1 is SGHVS and CDR2 FQNEAQ. Deletions cut 7 bases from V and 7 bases from J, with 22 bases between. CDR3 bases: TGTGCCAGCACCCCTGACCCAGGGGGGCCCCGGACCCAGTACTTC. It yields the protein CASTPDPGGPRTQYF.

The chain uses TRBV6-1 and TRBJ1-5, with D hard to call. Germline CDR1 MNHNS, CDR2 SASEGT. Trimming removed 4 bases at V and 5 bases at J, with 9 bases between. CDR3 length: 13 residues. CDR3 in DNA: TGTGCCAGCAGTGCCTACCGGGATCAGCCCCAGCATTTT. This gives the protein CASSAYRDQPQHF.

The chain combines TRBV19 with TRBJ2-7; 10 positions match TRBD1. Germline V gene sequence: CDR1 LNHDA, CDR2 SQIVND (reference sequence). The V gene end was trimmed by 5 bases and the J gene end by 4 bases; junction bases not matched to a gene: 5. The CDR3 is made up of 14 amino acids. The CDR3 region has the DNA TGTGCCAGTAGTTTGGGGACAGGGGTATACGAGCAGTACTTC. It translates to CASSLGTGVYEQYF. The full variable domain, its missing parts supplied by reference TRBV19 and TRBJ2-7, is DGGITQSPKYLFRKEGQNVTLSCEQNLNHDAMYWYRQDPGQGLRLIYYSQIVNDFQKGDIAEGYSVSREKKESFPLTVTSAQKNPTAFYLCASSLGTGVYEQYFGPGTRLTVT.

The chain is built from TRBV2 and TRBJ1-5; TRBD1 aligns across 7 bases. The CDR3 spans 14 residues. The germline V gene has CDR1 SNHLY and CDR2 FYNNEI. V shed 6 bases and J 3 bases; nucleotides not matched to a gene: 5. CDR3 protein: CASRGDSNNQPQHF. In DNA form, the CDR3 reads TGTGCCAGCAGGGGGGACAGTAACAATCAGCCCCAGCATTTT.

The chain couples TRBV6-6 to TRBJ1-5; 9 positions agree with TRBD1. CDR3 size: 15 residues. V dropped 4 bases and J dropped 5; count of bases not matched to a gene: 6. Germline assignment: CDR1 MNHNY and CDR2 SVGAGI (reference sequence). The CDR3 sequence is CASSWSTGGHQPQHF. The CDR3 nucleotides are TGTGCCAGCAGTTGGTCGACAGGGGGACATCAGCCCCAGCATTTT.

In its sample, this clone was seen a few times. V gene TRBV29-1 combines with J gene TRBJ1-4; D gene unclear. Per the germline V gene, CDR1 is SQVTM and CDR2 is ANQGSEA. The CDR3 spans 12 residues. Trimming stripped 7 bases from V and 10 bases from J, with 16 bases between. In DNA form, the CDR3 reads TGCAGCGCCATAGAGCCCTCGGGAAAACTGTTTTTT. This gives the protein CSAIEPSGKLFF.

This clone was recorded a few times. The rearrangement links TRBV19 to TRBJ1-2; 10 bases match TRBD1. Germline loops: CDR1 LNHDA, CDR2 SQIVND (reference sequence). Unmatched junction bases numbered 0, after V lost 8 bases and J lost 6 bases. The CDR3 runs 11 residues. DNA for the CDR3: TGTGCCAGTGGGACAGGGGATGGCTACACCTTC. Residues: CASGTGDGYTF.

The V and J genes are TRBV15 and TRBJ2-1, with unresolved D. Trimming shortened V by 3 bases and J by 5 bases, and 8 bases separated the two germline ends. Germline assignment: CDR1 LNHNV and CDR2 YYDKDF (reference sequence). This CDR3 region has 13 residues. This CDR3 reads CATSSLRNNEQFF. CDR3 in DNA: TGTGCCACCAGCAGTTTAAGGAACAATGAGCAGTTCTTC.

V is TRBV11-2 and J is TRBJ2-5, with a tentative D call TRBD2 (5 bases). The CDR3 runs to 13 residues. Per germline, CDR1 SGHAT and CDR2 FQNNGV. V was shortened by 0 bases and J by 13 bases, with 15 bases between the two germline ends. CDR3 loop: CASSLDRGTMGYF. The DNA for the CDR3 is TGTGCCAGCAGCTTAGATCGGGGAACAATGGGGTACTTC.

The chain has TRBV18 and TRBJ2-3, with D perhaps TRBD2 (6 bases). The CDR3 has 16 residues. CDR1 and CDR2 (germline): KGHSH, LQKENI. V dropped 4 bases and J dropped 2 bases, with 16 bases sitting between them. CDR3 protein: CASSRASDRPTDTQYF. DNA for the CDR3: TGTGCCAGCTCACGCGCTAGCGATCGACCCACAGATACGCAGTATTTT.

The rearrangement joins TRBV4-2 to TRBJ2-7; D is ambiguous. Per the germline V gene, CDR1 is LGHNA and CDR2 is YNFKEQ. This CDR3 comprises 12 residues. Trimming removed 2 bases at V and 4 bases at J, with 6 bases between. The CDR3 is CASSQPGYEQYF. The CDR3 DNA reads as TGTGCCAGCAGCCAACCCGGGTACGAGCAGTACTTC.

Only a few counts were recorded for this clone. This sequence joins TRBV2 and TRBJ2-2; no firm D call. There are 14 residues in the CDR3. V was clipped by 4 bases and J by 4 bases, with 10 bases between them. The germline CDR1 and CDR2 sequences are SNHLY and FYNNEI. CDR3 coding DNA: TGTGCCAGCAGTGTTCGGATTAGCACCGGGGAGCTGTTTTTT. Protein sequence: CASSVRISTGELFF.

There are a few counts of this clone. The chain employs TRBV5-1 and TRBJ2-5; D is unresolved. This CDR3 spans 14 amino acids. Per germline, CDR1 SGHRS and CDR2 YFSETQ. Trimming left V 0 bases short and J 5 bases short, with 11 bases between. CDR3 coding DNA: TGCGCCAGCAGCTTGGAAGTGATGGGGGAGACCCAGTACTTC. This translates into CASSLEVMGETQYF.